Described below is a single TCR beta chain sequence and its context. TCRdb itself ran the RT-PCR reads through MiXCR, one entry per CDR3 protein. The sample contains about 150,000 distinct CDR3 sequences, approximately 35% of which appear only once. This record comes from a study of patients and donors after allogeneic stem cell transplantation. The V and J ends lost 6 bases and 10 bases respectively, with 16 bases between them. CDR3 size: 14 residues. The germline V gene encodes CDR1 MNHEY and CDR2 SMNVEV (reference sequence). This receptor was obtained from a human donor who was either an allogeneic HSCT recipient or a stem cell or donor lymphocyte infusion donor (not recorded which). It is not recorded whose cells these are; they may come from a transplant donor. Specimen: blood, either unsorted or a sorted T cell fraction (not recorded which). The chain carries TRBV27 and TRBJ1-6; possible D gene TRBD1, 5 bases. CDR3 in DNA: TGTGCCAGCAGCCCTTTGGGGGGAAACTCACCCCTCCACTTT. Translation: CASSPLGGNSPLHF.